The source of this T cell receptor (beta chain) is a study of blood T cell repertoires in COVID-19. Germline loops: CDR1 SGHDT, CDR2 YYEEEE. The CDR3 is 18 residues long. Trimming took 4 bases from V and 8 from J; bases not matched to a gene: 13. The study recruited people aged roughly 18 to 95 years across roughly 23 US areas. Sequencing was performed with immunoSEQ multiplex PCR; in TCRdb, only in-frame clones are kept and a portion is missing. This table holds 250,000 or so clones, under 90% found once. Sample: PBMCs or T cells enriched from blood (not recorded which). The clonotype was recovered from a woman aged 40 to 50 who had been exposed to COVID-19. V and J are TRBV5-6 and TRBJ2-4, with 15 bases aligning to TRBD2. For the CDR3, the DNA is TGTGCCAGCAGCCTGGCCAGGACTAGCGGGGGGGCTAGGTACATTCAGTACTTC. This encodes CASSLARTSGGARYIQYF.